This TCR beta chain emerged from a study of blood T cells in healthy people across ages. A second 7 to 11 cycle PCR used barcoded and J-beta primers. Per-sample output comprised a minimum of 2.5 million paired-end reads containing CDR3. TCRdb reprocessed the 5' RACE reads with MiXCR, giving one entry per CDR3 protein. The sample gives about 1.1 million distinct CDR3 sequences, around two fifths of which show up once; over 10% is in the top ten. Study outcomes and limitations: Estimates based on one million T cells were treated as lower bounds. Naive and antigen-experienced cells could not be conclusively compared, given unsorted PBMCs.

In germline, CDR1 is MNHEY, CDR2 SMNVEV (reference sequence). The CDR3 loop spans 14 amino acids. This clonotype was found a few times. Antigen specificity is unknown. The junction differs from germline at one of its ends, possibly a read error. Roughly 10 milliliters of peripheral blood were drawn from each donor. This sequence originates from a man aged 18 to 30 in good health. The V call is TRBV27, the J call TRBJ2-1, with TRBD1 identical over 7 bases. Sequenced material: blood. In DNA form, the CDR3 reads TGTGCCAGCAGTTTAGGAGCGACAGGGAATGAGCGGTTCTTC. The encoded protein is CASSLGATGNERFF.